This T cell receptor (beta chain) was recorded in a study of T cells in Graves' hyperthyroidism and ophthalmopathy. Findings and limits, study-wide: Blood also held most thyroid clonotypes expanded beyond 0.001. Stable hyperthyroidism and ophthalmopathy were separated using 13 V-J signatures.

Patients aged 18 to 65 had newly diagnosed hyperthyroidism that had lasted under 2 months. Blood sampling occurred at first hyperthyroidism diagnosis, ahead of any ophthalmopathy symptoms. The germline V gene encodes CDR1 LGHDT and CDR2 YNNKEL (reference sequence). Trimming shortened V by 1 base and J by 4 bases, and 10 bases separated the two germline ends. This CDR3 is built from 15 residues. Researchers amplified the TCR beta CDR3 regions from RNA transcripts. The TCR CDR3 first-round RT-PCR relied on the HTBI primer set. TCRdb analysed the multiplex PCR reads with MiXCR anew, one entry per CDR3 protein. This table has some 600,000 distinct CDR3 sequences, approximately 15% appearing once. This clonotype was counted ten times or more. The antigen is unknown.

The chain joins TRBV3-1 to TRBJ2-2, with D unresolved. This TCR derives from a woman in her thirties with Graves' hyperthyroidism that later progressed to Graves' ophthalmopathy. Input material: blood. For the CDR3, the DNA is TGTGCCAGCAGCCAAGTGCTGCGCACCACCGGGGAGCTGTTTTTT. It codes for CASSQVLRTTGELFF.